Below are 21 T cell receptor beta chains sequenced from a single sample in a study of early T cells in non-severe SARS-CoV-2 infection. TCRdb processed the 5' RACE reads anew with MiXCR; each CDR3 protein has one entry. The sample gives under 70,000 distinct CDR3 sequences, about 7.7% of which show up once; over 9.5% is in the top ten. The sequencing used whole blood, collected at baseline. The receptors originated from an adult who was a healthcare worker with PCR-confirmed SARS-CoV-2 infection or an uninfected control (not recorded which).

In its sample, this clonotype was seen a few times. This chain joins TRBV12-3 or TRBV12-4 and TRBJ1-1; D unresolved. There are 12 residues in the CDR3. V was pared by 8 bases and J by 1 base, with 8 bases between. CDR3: CASGVGNTEAFF. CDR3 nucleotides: TGTGCCAGCGGGGTTGGGAACACTGAAGCTTTCTTT.

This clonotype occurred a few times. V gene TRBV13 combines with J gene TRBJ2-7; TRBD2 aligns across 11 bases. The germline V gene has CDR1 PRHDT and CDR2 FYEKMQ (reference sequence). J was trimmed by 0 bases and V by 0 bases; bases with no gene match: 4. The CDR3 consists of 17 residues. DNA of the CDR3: TGTGCCAGCAGCTTAGGGACTAGCGGGATTGCCTCCTACGAGCAGTACTTC. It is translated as CASSLGTSGIASYEQYF.

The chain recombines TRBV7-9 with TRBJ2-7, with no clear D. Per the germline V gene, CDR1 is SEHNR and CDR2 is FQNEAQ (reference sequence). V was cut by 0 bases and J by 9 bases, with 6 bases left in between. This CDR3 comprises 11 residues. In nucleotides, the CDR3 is TGTGCCAGCAGCTTAGCCGAAGGGCAGTACTTC. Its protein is CASSLAEGQYF. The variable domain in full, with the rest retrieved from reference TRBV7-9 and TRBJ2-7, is DTGVSQNPRHKITKRGQNVTFRCDPISEHNRLYWYRQTLGQGPEFLTYFQNEAQLEKSRLLSDRFSAERPKGSFSTLEIQRTEQGDSAMYLCASSLAEGQYFGPGTRLTVT.

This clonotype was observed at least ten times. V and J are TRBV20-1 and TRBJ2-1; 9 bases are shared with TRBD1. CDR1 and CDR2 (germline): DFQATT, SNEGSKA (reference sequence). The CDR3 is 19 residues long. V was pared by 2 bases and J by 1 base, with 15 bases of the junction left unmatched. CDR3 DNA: TGCAGTGCTAGAAGACAGGGGGTAGCGGGTGGAGGGTCCTACAATGAGCAGTTCTTC. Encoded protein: CSARRQGVAGGGSYNEQFF.

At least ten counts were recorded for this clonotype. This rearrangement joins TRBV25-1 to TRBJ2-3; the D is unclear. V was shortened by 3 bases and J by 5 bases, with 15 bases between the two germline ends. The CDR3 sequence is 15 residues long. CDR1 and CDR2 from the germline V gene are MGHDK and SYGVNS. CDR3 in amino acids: CASSDNRALGDTQYF. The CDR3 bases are TGTGCCAGCAGTGATAATCGGGCCTTGGGAGATACGCAGTATTTT.

CDR3 amino acids: CASSRRREETQYF. CDR3 coding DNA: TGTGCCAGCAGCCGAAGGAGGGAAGAGACCCAGTACTTC. The V and J genes are TRBV6-2 or TRBV6-3 and TRBJ2-5; the D gene is possibly TRBD2 (6 bases). Germline V lookup: CDR1 MNHEY, CDR2 SVGEGT. This CDR3 spans 13 amino acids. V lost 6 bases and J lost 3, with 11 bases in between.

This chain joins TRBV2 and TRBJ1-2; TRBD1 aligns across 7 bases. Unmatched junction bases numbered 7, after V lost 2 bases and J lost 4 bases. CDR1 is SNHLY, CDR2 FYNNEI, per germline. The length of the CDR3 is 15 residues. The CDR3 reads CASSEHITGAYGYTF. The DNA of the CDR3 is TGTGCCAGCAGTGAACATATTACAGGGGCCTATGGCTACACCTTC. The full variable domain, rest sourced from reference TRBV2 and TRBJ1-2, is EPEVTQTPSHQVTQMGQEVILRCVPISNHLYFYWYRQILGQKVEFLVSFYNNEISEKSEIFDDQFSVERPDGSNFTLKIRSTKLEDSAMYFCASSEHITGAYGYTFGSGTRLTVV.

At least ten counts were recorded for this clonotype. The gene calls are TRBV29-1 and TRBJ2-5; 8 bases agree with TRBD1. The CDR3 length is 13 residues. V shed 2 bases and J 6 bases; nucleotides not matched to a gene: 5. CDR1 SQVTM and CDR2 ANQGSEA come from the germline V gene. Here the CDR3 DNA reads TGCAGCGTTGAACCAGGGGGCCAGAAGACCCAGTACTTC. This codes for CSVEPGGQKTQYF.

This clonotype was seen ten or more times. In nucleotides, the CDR3 is TGTGCCAGCAGACTACCCCTGGCGGGAGCTGTAGATACGCAGTATTTT. It specifies CASRLPLAGAVDTQYF. The rearrangement links TRBV6-1 to TRBJ2-3; the match to TRBD2 covers 7 bases. The V gene's germline CDR1 is MNHNS and CDR2 SASEGT. With 6 bases clipped from V and 5 bases from J, the junction kept 14 bases outside the gene matches. The CDR3 is 16 amino acids.

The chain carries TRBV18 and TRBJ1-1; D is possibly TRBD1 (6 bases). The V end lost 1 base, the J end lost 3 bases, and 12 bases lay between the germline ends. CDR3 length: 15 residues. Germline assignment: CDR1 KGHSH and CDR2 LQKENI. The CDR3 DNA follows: TGTGCCAGCTCACCACTTGGGGGCCTAGACACTGAAGCTTTCTTT. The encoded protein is CASSPLGGLDTEAFF.

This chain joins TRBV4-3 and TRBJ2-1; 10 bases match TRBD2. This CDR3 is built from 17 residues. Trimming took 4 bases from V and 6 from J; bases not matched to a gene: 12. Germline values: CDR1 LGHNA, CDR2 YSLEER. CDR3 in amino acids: CASSPVSGLAGVNEQFF. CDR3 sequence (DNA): TGCGCCAGCAGCCCAGTCTCGGGGCTAGCGGGAGTCAATGAGCAGTTCTTC.

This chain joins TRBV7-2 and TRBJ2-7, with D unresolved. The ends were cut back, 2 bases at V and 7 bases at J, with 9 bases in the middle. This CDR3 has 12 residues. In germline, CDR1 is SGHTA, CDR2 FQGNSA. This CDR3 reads CASSLLLGEQYF. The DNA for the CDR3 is TGTGCCAGCAGCTTACTCCTTGGGGAGCAGTACTTC.

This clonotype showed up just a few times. The CDR3 DNA is TGTGCCAGCAGCGTAGGGCGGGAGAGGGGGCATGAGCAGTTCTTC. This gives the protein CASSVGRERGHEQFF. The V and J genes are TRBV9 and TRBJ2-1; the D gene could be TRBD1 or TRBD2 (7 bases each). Trimming stripped 0 bases from V and 8 bases from J, with 15 bases between. Per the germline V gene, CDR1 is SGDLS and CDR2 is YYNGEE. The CDR3 runs 15 residues.

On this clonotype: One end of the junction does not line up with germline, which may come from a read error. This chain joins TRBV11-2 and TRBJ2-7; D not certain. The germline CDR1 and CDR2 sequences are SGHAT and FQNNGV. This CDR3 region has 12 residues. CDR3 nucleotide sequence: TGTGCCAGCAGCCCCATGGCCTACGAGCAGTCCTTC. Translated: CASSPMAYEQSF.

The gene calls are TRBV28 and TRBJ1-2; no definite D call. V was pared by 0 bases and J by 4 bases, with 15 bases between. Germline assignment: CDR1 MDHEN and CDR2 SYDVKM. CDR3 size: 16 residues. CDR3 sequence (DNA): TGTGCCAGCAGTTTATGGGAAGCCTATGGAGGCTATGGCTACACCTTC. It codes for CASSLWEAYGGYGYTF.

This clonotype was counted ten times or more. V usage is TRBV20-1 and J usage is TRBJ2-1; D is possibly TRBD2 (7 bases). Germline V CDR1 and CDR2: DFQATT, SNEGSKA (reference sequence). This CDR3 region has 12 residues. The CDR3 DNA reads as TGCAGCAATTTAAGAGGGGGGGGTGAGCAGTTCTTC. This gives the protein CSNLRGGGEQFF.

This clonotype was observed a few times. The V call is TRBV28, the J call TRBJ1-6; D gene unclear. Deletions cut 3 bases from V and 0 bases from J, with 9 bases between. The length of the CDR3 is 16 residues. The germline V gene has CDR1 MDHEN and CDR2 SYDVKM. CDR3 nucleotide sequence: TGTGCCAGCAGTTTGCCGGGGAGCTCCTATAATTCACCCCTCCACTTT. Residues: CASSLPGSSYNSPLHF.

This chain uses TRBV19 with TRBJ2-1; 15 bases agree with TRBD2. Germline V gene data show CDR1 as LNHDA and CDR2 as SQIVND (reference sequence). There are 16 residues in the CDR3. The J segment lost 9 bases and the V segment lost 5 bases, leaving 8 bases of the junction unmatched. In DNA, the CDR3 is TGTGCCAGTAGTGGCGGACTAGCGGGAGGGCCTGGTGAGCAGTTCTTC. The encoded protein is CASSGGLAGGPGEQFF.

CDR3 in DNA: TGCAGCGTTGAGGCTGCGGGAATCCGACTGGCGCAGTATTTT. Its translation: CSVEAAGIRLAQYF. The J gene is TRBJ2-3, the V gene TRBV29-1; TRBD2 might be the D (6 bases). Trimming shortened V by 3 bases and J by 10 bases, and 20 bases separated the two germline ends. This CDR3 has 14 amino acids. Germline values: CDR1 SQVTM, CDR2 ANQGSEA.

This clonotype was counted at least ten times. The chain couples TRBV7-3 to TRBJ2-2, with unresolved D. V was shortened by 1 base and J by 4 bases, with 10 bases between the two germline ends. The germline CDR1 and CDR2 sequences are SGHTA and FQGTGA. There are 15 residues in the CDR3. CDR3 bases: TGTGCCAGCAGCTTAAACCCAGACCCCACCGGGGAGCTGTTTTTT. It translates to CASSLNPDPTGELFF.

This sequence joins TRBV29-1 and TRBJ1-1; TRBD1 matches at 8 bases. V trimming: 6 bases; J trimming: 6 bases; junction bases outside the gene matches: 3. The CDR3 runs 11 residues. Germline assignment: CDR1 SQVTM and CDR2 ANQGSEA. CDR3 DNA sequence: TGCAGCGTAGTCAGGGGGCCTGAAGCTTTCTTT. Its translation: CSVVRGPEAFF.